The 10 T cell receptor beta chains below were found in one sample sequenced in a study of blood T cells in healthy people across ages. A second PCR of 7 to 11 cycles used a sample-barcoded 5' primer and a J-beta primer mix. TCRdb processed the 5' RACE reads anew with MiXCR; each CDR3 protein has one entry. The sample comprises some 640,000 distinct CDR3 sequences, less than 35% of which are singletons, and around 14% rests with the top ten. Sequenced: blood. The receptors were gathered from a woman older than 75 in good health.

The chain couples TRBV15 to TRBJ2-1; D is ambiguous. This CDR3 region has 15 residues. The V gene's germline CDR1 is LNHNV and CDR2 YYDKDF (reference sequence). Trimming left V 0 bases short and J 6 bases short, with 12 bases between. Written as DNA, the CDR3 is TGTGCCACCAGCAGAGATGGGGATTTGGGCAATGAGCAGTTCTTC. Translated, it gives CATSRDGDLGNEQFF.

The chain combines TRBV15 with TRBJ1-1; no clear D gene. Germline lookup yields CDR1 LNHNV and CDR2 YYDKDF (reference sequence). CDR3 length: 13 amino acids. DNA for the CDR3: TGTGCTGCGGGCGCGGGCGGGTCGGGTGAAGCTTTCTTT. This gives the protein CAAGAGGSGEAFF.

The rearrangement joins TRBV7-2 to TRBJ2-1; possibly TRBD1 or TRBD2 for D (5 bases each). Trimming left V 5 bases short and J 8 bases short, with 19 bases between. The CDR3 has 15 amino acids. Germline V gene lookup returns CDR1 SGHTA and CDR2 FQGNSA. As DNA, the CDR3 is TGTGCCAGCAGCATACTAGGGTCAGGGCCCGATGAGCAGTTCTTC. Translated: CASSILGSGPDEQFF.

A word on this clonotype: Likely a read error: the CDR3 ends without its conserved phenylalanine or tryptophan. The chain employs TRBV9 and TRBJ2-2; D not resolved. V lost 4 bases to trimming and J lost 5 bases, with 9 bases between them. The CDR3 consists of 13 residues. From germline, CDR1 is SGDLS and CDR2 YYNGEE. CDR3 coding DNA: TGTGCCAGCAGCCCGATGTCGACCGGGGAGCTGTTTTCT. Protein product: CASSPMSTGELFS.

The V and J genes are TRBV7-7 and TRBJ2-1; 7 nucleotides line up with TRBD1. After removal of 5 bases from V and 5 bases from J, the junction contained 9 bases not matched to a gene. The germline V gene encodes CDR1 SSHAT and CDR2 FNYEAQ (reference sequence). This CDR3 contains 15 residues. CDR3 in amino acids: CASSRDRASHNEQFF. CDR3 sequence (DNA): TGTGCCAGCAGCCGAGACAGGGCTTCCCACAATGAGCAGTTCTTC.

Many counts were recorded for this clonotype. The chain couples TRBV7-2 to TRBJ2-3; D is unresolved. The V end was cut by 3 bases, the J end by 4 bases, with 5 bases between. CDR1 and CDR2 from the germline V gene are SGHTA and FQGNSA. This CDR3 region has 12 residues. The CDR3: CASSFVPDTQYF. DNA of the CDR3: TGTGCCAGCAGCTTTGTCCCAGATACGCAGTATTTT.

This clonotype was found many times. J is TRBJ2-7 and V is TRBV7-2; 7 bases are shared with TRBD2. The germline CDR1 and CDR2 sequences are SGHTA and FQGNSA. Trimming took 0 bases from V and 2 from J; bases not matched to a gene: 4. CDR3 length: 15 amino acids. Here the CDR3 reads CASSLALAVAYEQYF. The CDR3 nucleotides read TGTGCCAGCAGCTTAGCCCTAGCGGTAGCCTACGAGCAGTACTTC.

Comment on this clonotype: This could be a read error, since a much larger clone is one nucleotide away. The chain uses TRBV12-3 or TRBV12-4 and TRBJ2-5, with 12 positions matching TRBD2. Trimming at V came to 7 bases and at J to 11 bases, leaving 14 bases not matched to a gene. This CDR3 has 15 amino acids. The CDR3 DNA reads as TGTGCCAGCACTTGGGGACTAGCGGGTATCTATGAGCAGTACTTC. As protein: CASTWGLAGIYEQYF.

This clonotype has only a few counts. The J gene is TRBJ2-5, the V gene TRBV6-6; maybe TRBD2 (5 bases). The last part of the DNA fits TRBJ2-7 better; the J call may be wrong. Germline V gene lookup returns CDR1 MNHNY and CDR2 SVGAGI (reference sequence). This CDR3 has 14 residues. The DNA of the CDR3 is TGTGCCAGCAGAACCCGGGGTACGCTCTCCGAGCAGTACTTC. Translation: CASRTRGTLSEQYF.

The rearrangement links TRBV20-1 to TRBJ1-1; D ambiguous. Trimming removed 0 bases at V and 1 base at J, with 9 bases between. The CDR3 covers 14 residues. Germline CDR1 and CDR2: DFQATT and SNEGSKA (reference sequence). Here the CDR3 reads CSARDRTRNTEAFF. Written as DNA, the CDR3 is TGCAGTGCTAGAGATAGAACAAGGAACACTGAAGCTTTCTTT.